Listed below are T cell receptor beta chains from one sample, sequenced in a study of vaccination effects on CD4 cells after COVID-19. These TCRs' antigens remain unknown. Repertoires were generated with immunoSEQ multiplex PCR, while TCRdb's copy carries only in-frame clones and drops some. Here the sample spans almost 30,000 clones, roughly 71% being singletons. This specimen consisted of CD4+ T cells from PBMCs cultured with HCoV-OC43 spike peptides, obtained after COVID-19 vaccination. Source of these receptors: a human donor who received a COVID-19 vaccine. Both conserved end residues are part of each CDR3. A D gene is named only where the DNA matches it firmly. Expanded clones are given a class, and other clones once, few, many or no size at all.

J gene | D gene | clone size | V gene | CDR3 protein | CDR3 DNA
TRBJ1-2 | - | - | TRBV7-2 | CASSALPGSYGYTF | TGTGCCAGCAGCGCCCTGCCCGGTTCTTATGGCTACACCTTC
TRBJ2-2 | - | - | TRBV10-3 | CAISDREGMNTGELFF | TGTGCCATCAGTGACCGCGAGGGCATGAACACCGGGGAGCTGTTTTTT
TRBJ2-3 | - | - | TRBV5-4 | CASSLGTRTDTQYF | TGTGCCAGCAGCCTCGGGACTCGCACAGATACGCAGTATTTT
TRBJ1-2 | - | - | TRBV24-1 | CATSDGDIYGYTF | TGTGCCACCAGTGATGGGGATATTTATGGCTACACCTTC
TRBJ1-1 | - | once | TRBV5-1 | CASSELTEVNTEAFF | TGCGCCAGCAGCGAATTGACAGAGGTGAACACTGAAGCTTTCTTT
TRBJ2-7 | TRBD1 | - | TRBV14 | CASSQGQGWYEQYF | TGTGCCAGCAGCCAAGGACAGGGATGGTACGAGCAGTACTTC
TRBJ2-7 | TRBD1 | few | TRBV25-1 | CASSDNRDRGYEQYF | TGTGCCAGCAGTGATAACAGGGACAGGGGTTACGAGCAGTACTTC
TRBJ2-2 | - | once | TRBV29-1 | CSADRPNTGELFF | TGCAGCGCCGACAGGCCGAACACCGGGGAGCTGTTTTTT
TRBJ1-4 | - | - | TRBV14 | CASSQGAEKLFF | TGTGCCAGCAGCCAGGGGGCTGAAAAACTGTTTTTT
TRBJ2-2 | TRBD1 | - | TRBV5-4 | CASSLQGANRELFF | TGTGCCAGCAGCTTACAGGGGGCCAACCGGGAGCTGTTTTTT
TRBJ1-6 | - | - | TRBV20-1 | CSASPPTHNSPLHF | TGCAGTGCTAGTCCCCCTACCCATAATTCACCCCTCCACTTT
TRBJ2-7 | - | few | TRBV10-3 | CAISDPRGPGDEQYF | TGTGCCATCAGTGACCCCCGCGGTCCAGGGGACGAGCAGTACTTC
TRBJ1-2 | - | - | TRBV5-1 | CASSFNAGIDYGYTF | TGCGCCAGCAGCTTTAATGCAGGCATAGACTATGGCTACACCTTC
TRBJ1-3 | - | - | TRBV6-5 | CASRRVGPGNTIYF | TGTGCCAGCAGGCGCGTGGGTCCCGGAAACACCATATATTTT
TRBJ1-2 | - | - | TRBV5-6 | CASSDPRGRYTF | TGTGCCAGCAGCGACCCCAGGGGTCGCTACACCTTC
TRBJ2-5 | - | - | TRBV2 | CASNPGRTQQETQYF | TGTGCCAGCAACCCGGGGCGGACGCAACAAGAGACCCAGTACTTC
TRBJ2-5 | - | - | TRBV5-1 | CASSSTSFVGETQYF | TGCGCCAGCAGCTCGACTAGTTTTGTCGGCGAGACCCAGTACTTC
TRBJ2-1 | TRBD1 | - | TRBV5-3 | CARSYTGVNLYNEQFF | TGTGCCAGAAGCTACACAGGGGTCAACCTCTACAATGAGCAGTTCTTC
TRBJ2-1 | - | - | TRBV7-6 | CATQGSSYNEQFF | TGTGCCACCCAGGGTTCATCTTACAATGAGCAGTTCTTC
TRBJ2-3 | TRBD2 | - | TRBV28 | CAIFGGGAGTDTQYF | TGTGCCATATTTGGCGGGGGGGCCGGGACAGATACGCAGTATTTT
TRBJ2-7 | - | - | TRBV11-2 | CASRPLGGLGYEQYF | TGTGCCAGCAGGCCCCTAGGGGGGCTCGGGTACGAGCAGTACTTC
TRBJ1-2 | TRBD1 | - | TRBV2 | CASRRTGGILMGYTF | TGTGCCAGCCGAAGGACAGGGGGCATCCTAATGGGCTACACCTTC
TRBJ2-2 | - | few | TRBV9 | CASSVSPNTGELFF | TGTGCCAGCAGCGTATCCCCTAACACCGGGGAGCTGTTTTTT
TRBJ1-2 | - | - | TRBV9 | CASSVVGSEVGYTF | TGTGCCAGCAGCGTAGTCGGGAGCGAGGTTGGCTACACCTTC
TRBJ2-1 | TRBD2 | - | TRBV29-1 | CSVRASGWLNEQFF | TGCAGCGTTCGCGCTAGCGGGTGGCTCAATGAGCAGTTCTTC
TRBJ2-7 | - | - | TRBV5-1 | CASSPRRGRGEQYF | TGCGCCAGCAGCCCCCGAAGGGGCAGGGGCGAGCAGTACTTC
TRBJ2-5 | - | - | TRBV3-1/TRBV3-2 | CASSQVQETQYF | TGTGCCAGCAGCCAAGTCCAAGAGACCCAGTACTTC
TRBJ1-2 | - | - | TRBV5-4 | CASSLLVRLNTHRYGYTF | TGTGCCAGCAGCTTGTTAGTCCGTTTAAACACGCATCGCTATGGCTACACCTTC
TRBJ1-2 | - | - | TRBV9 | CASSVAGGLSNYGYTF | TGTGCCAGCAGCGTAGCTGGAGGCTTATCTAACTATGGCTACACCTTC
TRBJ2-2 | TRBD1 | - | TRBV5-6 | CASSLKQGWTGELFF | TGTGCCAGCAGCTTGAAACAGGGGTGGACCGGGGAGCTGTTTTTT
TRBJ1-1 | - | - | TRBV20-1 | CSGRLNTEAFF | TGCAGTGGACGGTTGAACACTGAAGCTTTCTTT
TRBJ2-5 | - | - | TRBV5-1 | CASSLAGMSETQYF | TGCGCCAGCAGCCTGGCCGGAATGTCGGAGACCCAGTACTTC
TRBJ2-3 | - | once | TRBV5-1 | CASRPQQTDTQYF | TGCGCCAGCAGACCCCAACAGACAGATACGCAGTATTTT
TRBJ2-7 | - | - | TRBV5-1 | CASSRGGTGTYEQYF | TGCGCCAGCAGCCGGGGGGGGACAGGTACCTACGAGCAGTACTTC
TRBJ1-1 | - | - | TRBV24-1 | CATRGRTRTEAFF | TGTGCCACCAGGGGACGTACTAGGACTGAAGCTTTCTTT
TRBJ2-7 | TRBD1 | - | TRBV3-1/TRBV3-2 | CASSQGDSLYEQYF | TGTGCCAGCAGCCAGGGGGACAGTCTCTACGAGCAGTACTTC
TRBJ2-7 | - | - | TRBV6-5 | CASRGLGVHEQYF | TGTGCCAGCAGGGGCCTCGGAGTACACGAGCAGTACTTC
TRBJ1-2 | TRBD1 | - | TRBV5-1 | CASSPGQGGYGYTF | TGCGCCAGCAGCCCCGGACAGGGTGGTTATGGCTACACCTTC
TRBJ1-5 | - | - | TRBV11-3 | CASSLPGQQPQHF | TGTGCCAGCAGCCTCCCCGGACAACAGCCCCAGCATTTT